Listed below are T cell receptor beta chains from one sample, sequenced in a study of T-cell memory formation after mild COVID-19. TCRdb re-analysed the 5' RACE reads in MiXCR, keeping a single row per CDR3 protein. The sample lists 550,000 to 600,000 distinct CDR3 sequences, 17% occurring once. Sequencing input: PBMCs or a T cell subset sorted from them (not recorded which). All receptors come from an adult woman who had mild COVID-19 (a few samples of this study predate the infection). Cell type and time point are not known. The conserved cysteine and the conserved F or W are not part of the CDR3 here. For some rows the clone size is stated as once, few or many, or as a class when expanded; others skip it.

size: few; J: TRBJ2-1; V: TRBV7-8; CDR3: ASSLGAQGPSNSYNEQF
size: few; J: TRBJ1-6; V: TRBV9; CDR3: ASSVSPRGGGARVNSPLH
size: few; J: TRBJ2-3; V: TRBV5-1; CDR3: ASSLGLGSGAPTDTQY
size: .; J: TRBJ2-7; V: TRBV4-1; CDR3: ASSQETSGDLYEQY
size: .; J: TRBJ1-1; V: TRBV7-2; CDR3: ASSYQGGANTEAF
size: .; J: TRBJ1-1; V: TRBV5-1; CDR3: ASSLEVQGATEAF
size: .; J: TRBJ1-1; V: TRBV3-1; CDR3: ASSQEGWDSAEAF
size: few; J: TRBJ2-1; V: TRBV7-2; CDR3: ASSLVTGGRGYEQF
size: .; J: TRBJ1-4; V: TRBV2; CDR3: AIRDLQVATNEKLF
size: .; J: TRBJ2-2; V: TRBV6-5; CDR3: ASSLQVEGTGELF
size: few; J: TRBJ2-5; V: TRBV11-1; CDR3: ASSSYPRRSAGELWTQY
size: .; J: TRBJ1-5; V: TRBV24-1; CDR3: ATGGYNQPQH
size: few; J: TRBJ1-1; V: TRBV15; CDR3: ATSREGLLETEAF
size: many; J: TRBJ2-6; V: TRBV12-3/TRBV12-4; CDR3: ASSPPSSGANVLT
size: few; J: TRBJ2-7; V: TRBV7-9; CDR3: ASTGPSGSSDEQY
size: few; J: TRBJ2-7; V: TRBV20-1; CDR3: SARDGTYEQY
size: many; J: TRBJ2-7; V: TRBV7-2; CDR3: ASSLRRGVSYEQY
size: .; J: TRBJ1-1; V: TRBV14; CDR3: ASSQAGGPWEAF
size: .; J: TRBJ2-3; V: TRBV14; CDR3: ASSQGWEGDTQY
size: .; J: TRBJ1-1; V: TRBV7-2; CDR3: ASSLRQGPTEAF
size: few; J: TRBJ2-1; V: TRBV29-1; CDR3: SVAISGVGYNEQF
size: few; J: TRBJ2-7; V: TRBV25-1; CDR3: ASSDRVTTKH
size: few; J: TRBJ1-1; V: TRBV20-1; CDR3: SAPDRTLGF
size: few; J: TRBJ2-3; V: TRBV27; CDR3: ASSLLGTGVADTQY
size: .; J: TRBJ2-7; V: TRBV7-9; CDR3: ASSLGFAYEQY
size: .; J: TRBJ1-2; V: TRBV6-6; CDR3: ASSPWTGGGYT
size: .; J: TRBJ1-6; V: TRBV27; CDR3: ASSLDQGTNSPLH
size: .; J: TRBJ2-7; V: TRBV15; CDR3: ATSRDGEPAGTYEQY
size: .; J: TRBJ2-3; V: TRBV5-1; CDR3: ASSAGQGLEDTQY
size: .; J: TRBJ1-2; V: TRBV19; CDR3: ASSILGGVNYGYT
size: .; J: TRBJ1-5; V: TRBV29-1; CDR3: SVAGGDGNQPQH
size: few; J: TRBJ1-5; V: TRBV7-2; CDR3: ASSLVAGWEPQH
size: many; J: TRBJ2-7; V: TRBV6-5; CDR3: AAGQGYEQY
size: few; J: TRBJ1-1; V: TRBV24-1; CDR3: ATSDPGQGVTEAF
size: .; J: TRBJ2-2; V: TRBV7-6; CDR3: ASTKTPVSGELF
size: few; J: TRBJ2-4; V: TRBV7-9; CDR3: ASSSGVPIQY
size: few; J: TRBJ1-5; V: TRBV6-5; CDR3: ASTPLYGTGNQPQH
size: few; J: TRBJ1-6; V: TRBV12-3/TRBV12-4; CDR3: ASRGSSYNSPLH
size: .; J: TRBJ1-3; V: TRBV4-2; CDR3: ASSQMSGGARGNTIY
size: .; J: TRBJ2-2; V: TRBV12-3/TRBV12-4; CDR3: ASSFGYRNTGELF
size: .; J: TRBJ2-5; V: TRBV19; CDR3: ASSGLAGGGETQY
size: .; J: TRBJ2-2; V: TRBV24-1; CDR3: ATSDHDGPNTGELF
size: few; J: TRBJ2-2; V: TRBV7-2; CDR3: ASSLIRKIMSTGELF
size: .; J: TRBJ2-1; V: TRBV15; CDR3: ATSRGPNEQF
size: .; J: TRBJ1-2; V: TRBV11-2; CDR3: ASSLGTGGTYGYT
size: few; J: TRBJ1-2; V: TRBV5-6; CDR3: ASSLGIQGNGYT
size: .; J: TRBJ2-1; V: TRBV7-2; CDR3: ASSLPIEQF
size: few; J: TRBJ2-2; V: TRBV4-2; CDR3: ASSLREDTGELF
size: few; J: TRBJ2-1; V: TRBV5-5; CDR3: ASSLGTDEQF
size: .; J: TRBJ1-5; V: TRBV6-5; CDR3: ASSKDRFSNQPQH
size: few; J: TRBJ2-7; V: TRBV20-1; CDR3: SAKTEGYEQY
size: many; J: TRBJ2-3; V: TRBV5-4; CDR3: ASRTGGQTTDTQY
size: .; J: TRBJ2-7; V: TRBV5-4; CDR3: ASSFRHWTPTSSYEQY
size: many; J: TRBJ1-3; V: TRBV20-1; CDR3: SLLGWDRDMGGNTIY
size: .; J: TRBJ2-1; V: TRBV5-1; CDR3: ASSLEFINLAGGFYNEQF
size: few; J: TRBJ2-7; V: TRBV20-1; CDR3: SARTSSSYEQY
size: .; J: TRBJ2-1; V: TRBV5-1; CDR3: ASSLAGTSGLNEQF